The 14 T cell receptor beta chains in this list originate from one sample, sequenced in a study of OX40 agonist ivuxolimab in advanced cancers. The repertoire was sequenced with immunoSEQ multiplex PCR; TCRdb's copy has only in-frame clones and lacks some. The top ten clones hold under 2.5% of a sample with roughly 45,000 clones, more than 85% of them seen once. Sequencing used CD4+ or CD8+ T cells sorted from blood, obtained in a trial of the OX40 agonist ivuxolimab. The receptors stem from an adult with an advanced solid tumor such as melanoma, head and neck, liver or kidney cancer.

The chain's CDR3 is CASSGYRGGYGYTF. The CDR3 nucleotides read TGTGCCAGCAGCGGGTACAGGGGAGGCTATGGCTACACCTTC. This chain uses TRBV5-4 with TRBJ1-2; 7 nucleotides match TRBD1. The CDR3 is made up of 14 amino acids. Trimming took 4 bases from V and 4 from J; bases not matched to a gene: 7. Germline assignment: CDR1 SGHNT and CDR2 YYREEE (reference sequence).

The chain combines TRBV19 with TRBJ2-1; TRBD1 or TRBD2 may be the D gene (5 bases each). The CDR3 length is 15 residues. Germline V gene lookup returns CDR1 LNHDA and CDR2 SQIVND (reference sequence). V lost 5 bases, J lost 4 bases, and 15 bases lay in between. CDR3 in DNA: TGTGCCAGTAGTCCATCGGGACCGGCTTACAATGAGCAGTTCTTC. Translated: CASSPSGPAYNEQFF. Complete variable domain (other parts from reference TRBV19 and TRBJ2-1): DGGITQSPKYLFRKEGQNVTLSCEQNLNHDAMYWYRQDPGQGLRLIYYSQIVNDFQKGDIAEGYSVSREKKESFPLTVTSAQKNPTAFYLCASSPSGPAYNEQFFGPGTRLTVL.

The chain joins TRBV4-3 to TRBJ1-3, with D possibly being TRBD1 (6 bases). The V end was cut by 0 bases, the J end by 0 bases, with 12 bases between. The CDR3 spans 17 residues. Germline V gene data show CDR1 as LGHNA and CDR2 as YSLEER. The CDR3 spells CASSQDPTGNSGNTIYF. DNA of the CDR3: TGCGCCAGCAGCCAAGATCCCACAGGGAACTCTGGAAACACCATATATTTT.

The chain has TRBV6-5 and TRBJ2-3; no clear D gene. The CDR3 is 15 amino acids. The V end lost 4 bases, the J end lost 4 bases, and 15 bases lay between the germline ends. Germline-derived CDR1 and CDR2 are MNHEY and SVGAGI. CDR3: CASSSYPPVADTQYF. The CDR3 DNA reads TGTGCCAGCAGTTCTTATCCCCCGGTCGCAGATACGCAGTATTTT.

The chain uses TRBV6-1 and TRBJ1-2; tentatively, D is TRBD1 (6 bases). V was clipped by 7 bases and J by 5 bases, with 11 bases between them. The CDR3 is made up of 12 amino acids. Germline V lookup: CDR1 MNHNS, CDR2 SASEGT. The CDR3 is CASIGRGYGYTF. The CDR3 DNA sequence: TGTGCCAGCATTGGGAGGGGGTATGGCTACACCTTC.

This clone was detected once. This sequence joins TRBV25-1 and TRBJ2-5; 8 nucleotides align to TRBD2. V shed 7 bases, J shed 3 bases, and the junction held 19 bases outside the gene matches. The CDR3 totals 18 residues. Germline loops: CDR1 MGHDK, CDR2 SYGVNS. Written as DNA, the CDR3 is TGTGCCAGCATCCAGAGTCCCGGGAGGGGACGTATCGAAGAGACCCAGTACTTC. Its protein product is CASIQSPGRGRIEETQYF.

A few counts support this clone. The rearrangement uses TRBV9 and TRBJ1-3, with D maybe TRBD1 (5 bases). Germline V gene data show CDR1 as SGDLS and CDR2 as YYNGEE. The length of the CDR3 is 17 residues. The ends were cut back, 3 bases at V and 1 base at J, with 17 bases in the middle. This chain's CDR3 is CASSATGTTRSGNTIYF. The CDR3 DNA follows: TGTGCCAGCAGCGCTACTGGGACGACTAGATCTGGAAACACCATATATTTT. Based on the CDR3 plus reference TRBV9 and TRBJ1-3, the full variable domain is DSGVTQTPKHLITATGQRVTLRCSPRSGDLSVYWYQQSLDQGLQFLIQYYNGEERAKGNILERFSAQQFPDLHSELNLSSLELGDSALYFCASSATGTTRSGNTIYFGEGSWLTVV.

The chain has TRBV30 and TRBJ1-4; 10 bases are shared with TRBD1. CDR1 is GTSNPN and CDR2 is SVGIG in the germline V gene (reference sequence). This CDR3 region has 16 residues. J lost 0 bases, V lost 0 bases, and 1 base had no gene match. CDR3 loop: CAWSVGQGATNEKLFF. The CDR3 bases are TGTGCCTGGAGTGTAGGACAGGGGGCAACTAATGAAAAACTGTTTTTT.

CDR3 sequence: CASSLTGWERDYGYTF. The CDR3 DNA sequence: TGTGCCAGCAGCTTAACAGGGTGGGAACGGGACTATGGCTACACCTTC. This sequence joins TRBV7-8 and TRBJ1-2; tentatively, D is TRBD1 (6 bases). V lost 2 bases to trimming and J lost 3 bases, with 16 bases between them. This CDR3 region has 16 residues. Germline V gene sequence: CDR1 SGHVS, CDR2 FQNEAQ. The whole variable domain, filled in from reference TRBV7-8 and TRBJ1-2, reads GAGVSQSPRYKVAKRGQDVALRCDPISGHVSLFWYQQALGQGPEFLTYFQNEAQLDKSGLPSDRFFAERPEGSVSTLKIQRTQQEDSAVYLCASSLTGWERDYGYTFGSGTRLTVV.

The genes are TRBV30 and TRBJ1-4; TRBD1 aligns across 9 bases. Trimming removed 5 bases from V and 8 bases from J; junction bases left unmatched: 12. Germline CDR1 reads GTSNPN; CDR2 reads SVGIG (reference sequence). The CDR3 is made up of 15 amino acids. CDR3 bases: TGTGCCTGGTCCGGGACAGGGCTCGGTAGGGAAAAACTGTTTTTT. It is translated as CAWSGTGLGREKLFF.

This clone showed up just a few times. The genes are TRBV29-1 and TRBJ2-5, with D possibly called TRBD1 or TRBD2 (5 bases each). This CDR3 is 13 amino acids long. Per germline, CDR1 SQVTM and CDR2 ANQGSEA. With 4 bases removed from V and 1 base from J, the gap between germline ends came to 10 bases. The CDR3 protein is CSVGDRPQETQYF. The CDR3 region has the DNA TGCAGCGTTGGGGACCGCCCCCAAGAGACCCAGTACTTC.

The sample holds one count of this clone. The chain uses TRBV11-2 and TRBJ2-7; D remains unclear. V lost 5 bases to trimming and J lost 6 bases, with 8 bases between them. This CDR3 contains 11 residues. Germline CDR1 and CDR2: SGHAT and FQNNGV. The CDR3 spells CASSPIAEQYF. CDR3 nucleotide sequence: TGTGCCAGCAGCCCCATAGCCGAGCAGTACTTC.

The rearrangement joins TRBV7-9 to TRBJ2-5; D not certain. V lost 5 bases to trimming and J lost 1 base, with 14 bases between them. This CDR3 region has 15 residues. Per germline, CDR1 SEHNR and CDR2 FQNEAQ (reference sequence). The CDR3 spells CASSPRTVLQETQYF. CDR3 nucleotides: TGTGCCAGCAGCCCAAGGACGGTACTCCAAGAGACCCAGTACTTC.

The J gene is TRBJ1-6, the V gene TRBV18; D not certain. The CDR3 consists of 12 residues. CDR1 is KGHSH and CDR2 is LQKENI in the germline V gene. Trimming cost V 0 bases and J 7 bases, with 1 base left between them. CDR3 DNA: TGTGCCAGCTCACCACCGAATTCACCCCTCCACTTT. This codes for CASSPPNSPLHF.